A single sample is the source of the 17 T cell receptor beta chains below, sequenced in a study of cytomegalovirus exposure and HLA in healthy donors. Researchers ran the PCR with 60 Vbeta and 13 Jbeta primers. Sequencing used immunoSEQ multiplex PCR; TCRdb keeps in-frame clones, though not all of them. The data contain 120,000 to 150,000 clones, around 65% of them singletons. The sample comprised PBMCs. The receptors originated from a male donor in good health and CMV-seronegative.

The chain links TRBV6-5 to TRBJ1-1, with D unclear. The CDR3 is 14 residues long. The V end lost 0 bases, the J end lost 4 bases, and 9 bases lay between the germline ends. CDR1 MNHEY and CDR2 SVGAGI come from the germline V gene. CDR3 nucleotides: TGTGCCAGCAGTTACTCGGAGGTTAGCACTGAAGCTTTCTTT. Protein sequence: CASSYSEVSTEAFF.

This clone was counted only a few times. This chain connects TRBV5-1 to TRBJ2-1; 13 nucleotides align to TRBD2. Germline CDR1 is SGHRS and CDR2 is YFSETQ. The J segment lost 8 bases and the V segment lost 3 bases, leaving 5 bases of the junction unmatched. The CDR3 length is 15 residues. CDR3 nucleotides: TGCGCCAGCAGCTCGGGACTAGCGGGGTTGGATGAGCAGTTCTTC. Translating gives CASSSGLAGLDEQFF.

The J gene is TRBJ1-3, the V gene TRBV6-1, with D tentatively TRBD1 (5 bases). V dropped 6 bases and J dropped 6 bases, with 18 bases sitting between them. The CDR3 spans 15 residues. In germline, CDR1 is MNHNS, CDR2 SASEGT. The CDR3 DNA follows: TGTGCCAGCAGCAACACACAGGATGGGGTAAACACCATATATTTT. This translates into CASSNTQDGVNTIYF.

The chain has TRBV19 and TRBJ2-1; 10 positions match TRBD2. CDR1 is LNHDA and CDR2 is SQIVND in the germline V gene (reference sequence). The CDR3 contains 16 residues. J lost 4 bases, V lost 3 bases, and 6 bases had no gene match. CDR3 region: CASSISTSGQYNEQFF. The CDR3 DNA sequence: TGTGCCAGTAGTATTTCGACTAGCGGGCAGTACAATGAGCAGTTCTTC.

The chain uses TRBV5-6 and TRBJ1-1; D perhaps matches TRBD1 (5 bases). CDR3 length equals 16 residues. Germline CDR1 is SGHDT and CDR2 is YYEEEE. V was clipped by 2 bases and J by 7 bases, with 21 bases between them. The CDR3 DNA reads TGTGCCAGCAGCTTCGTCAGGGAGGTGGGCGGAGGTGAAGCTTTCTTT. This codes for CASSFVREVGGGEAFF.

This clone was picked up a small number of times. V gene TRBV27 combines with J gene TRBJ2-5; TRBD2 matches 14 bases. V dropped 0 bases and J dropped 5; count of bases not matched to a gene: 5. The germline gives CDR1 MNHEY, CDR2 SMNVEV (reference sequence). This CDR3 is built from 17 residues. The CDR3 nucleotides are TGTGCCAGCAGTTTATCGAGACTAGCGGGGGGGCAGGAGACCCAGTACTTC. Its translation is CASSLSRLAGGQETQYF.

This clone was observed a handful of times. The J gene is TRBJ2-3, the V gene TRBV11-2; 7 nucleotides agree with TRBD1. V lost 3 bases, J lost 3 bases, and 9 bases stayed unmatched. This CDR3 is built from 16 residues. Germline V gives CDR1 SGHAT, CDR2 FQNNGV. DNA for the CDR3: TGTGCCAGCAGCTTTAACAGGGGTAGAGGTACAGATACGCAGTATTTT. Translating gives CASSFNRGRGTDTQYF.

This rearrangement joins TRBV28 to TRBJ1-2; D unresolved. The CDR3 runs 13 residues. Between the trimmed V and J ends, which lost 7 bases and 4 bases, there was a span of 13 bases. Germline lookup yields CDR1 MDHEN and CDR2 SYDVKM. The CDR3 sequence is CASTAGVIYGYTF. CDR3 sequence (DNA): TGTGCCAGCACCGCCGGGGTAATCTATGGCTACACCTTC.

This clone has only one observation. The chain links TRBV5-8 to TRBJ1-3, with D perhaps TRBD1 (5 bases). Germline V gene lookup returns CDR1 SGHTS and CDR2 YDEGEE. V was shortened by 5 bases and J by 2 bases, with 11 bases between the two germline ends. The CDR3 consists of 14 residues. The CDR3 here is CASSQGNAGNTIYF. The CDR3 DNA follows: TGTGCCAGCAGTCAGGGAAACGCTGGAAACACCATATATTTT.

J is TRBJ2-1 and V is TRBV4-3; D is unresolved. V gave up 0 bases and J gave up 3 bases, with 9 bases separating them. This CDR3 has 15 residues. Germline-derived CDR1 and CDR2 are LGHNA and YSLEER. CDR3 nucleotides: TGCGCCAGCAGCCAAGATCACCGACACTACAATGAGCAGTTCTTC. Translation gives CASSQDHRHYNEQFF.

CDR3 DNA: TGTGCCAGCGACGGAGGCTACAATCAGCCCCAGCATTTT. It encodes CASDGGYNQPQHF. The V gene is TRBV2, the J gene TRBJ1-5; D not resolved. Trimming took 8 bases from V and 3 from J, leaving 11 bases between them. The CDR3 is 13 amino acids. CDR1 and CDR2 from the germline V gene are SNHLY and FYNNEI.

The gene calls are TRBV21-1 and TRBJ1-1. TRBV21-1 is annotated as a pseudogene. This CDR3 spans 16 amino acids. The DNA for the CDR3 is TGTGCCAGCAGCAAATTCTGGGGAGGGATGAACACTGAAGCTTTCTTT. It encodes CASSKFWGGMNTEAFF.

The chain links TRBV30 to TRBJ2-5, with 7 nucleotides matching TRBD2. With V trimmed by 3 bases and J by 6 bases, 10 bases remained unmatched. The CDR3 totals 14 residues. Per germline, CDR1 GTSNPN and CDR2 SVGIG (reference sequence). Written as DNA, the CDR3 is TGTGCCTGGAGCTGGGAGGGCAGTAAAAAGACCCAGTACTTC. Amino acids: CAWSWEGSKKTQYF.

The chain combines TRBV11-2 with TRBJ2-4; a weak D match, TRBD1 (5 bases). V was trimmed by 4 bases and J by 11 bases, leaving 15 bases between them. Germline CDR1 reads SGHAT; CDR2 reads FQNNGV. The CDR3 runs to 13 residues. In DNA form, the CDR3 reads TGTGCCAGCAGCTGGTCGACAGTTGGTTTTCAGTACTTC. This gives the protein CASSWSTVGFQYF.

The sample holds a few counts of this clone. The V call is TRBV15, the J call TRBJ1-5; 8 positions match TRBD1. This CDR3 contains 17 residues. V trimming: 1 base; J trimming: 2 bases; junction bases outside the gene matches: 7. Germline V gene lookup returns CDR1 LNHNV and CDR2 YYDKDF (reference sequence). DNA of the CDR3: TGTGCCACCAGCAGAGTACAGGGGGTTGGACGCAATCAGCCCCAGCATTTT. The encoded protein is CATSRVQGVGRNQPQHF.

The CDR3 DNA reads TGTGCCAGCAGTTCCCCAGGGATGAACACTGAAGCTTTCTTT. Protein: CASSSPGMNTEAFF. The rearrangement links TRBV28 to TRBJ1-1; maybe TRBD1 (5 bases). V was trimmed by 4 bases and J by 0 bases, leaving 9 bases between them. Germline V gives CDR1 MDHEN, CDR2 SYDVKM. This CDR3 is built from 14 residues.

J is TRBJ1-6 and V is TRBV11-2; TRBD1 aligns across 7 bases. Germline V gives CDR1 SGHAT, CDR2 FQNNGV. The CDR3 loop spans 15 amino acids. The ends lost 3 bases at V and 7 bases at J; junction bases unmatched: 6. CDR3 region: CASSFVTGRNSPLHF. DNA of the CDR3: TGTGCCAGCAGCTTTGTGACAGGGAGAAATTCACCCCTCCACTTT. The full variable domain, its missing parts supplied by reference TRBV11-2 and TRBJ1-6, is EAGVAQSPRYKIIEKRQSVAFWCNPISGHATLYWYQQILGQGPKLLIQFQNNGVVDDSQLPKDRFSAERLKGVDSTLKIQPAKLEDSAVYLCASSFVTGRNSPLHFGNGTRLTVT.